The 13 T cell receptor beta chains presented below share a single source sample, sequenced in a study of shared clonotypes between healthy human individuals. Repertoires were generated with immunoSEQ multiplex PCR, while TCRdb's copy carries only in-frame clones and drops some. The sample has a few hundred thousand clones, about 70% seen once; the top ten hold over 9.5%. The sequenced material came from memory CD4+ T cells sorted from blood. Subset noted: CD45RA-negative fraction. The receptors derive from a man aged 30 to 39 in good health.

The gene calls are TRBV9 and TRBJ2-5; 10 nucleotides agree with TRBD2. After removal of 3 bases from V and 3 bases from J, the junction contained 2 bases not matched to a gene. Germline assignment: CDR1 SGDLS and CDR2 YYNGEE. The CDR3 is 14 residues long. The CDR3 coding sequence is TGTGCCAGCAGCGCCGGACTAGCGGAAGAGACCCAGTACTTC. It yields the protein CASSAGLAEETQYF.

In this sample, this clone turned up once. CDR3 DNA sequence: TGTGCCAGCAGCTTAGGGGTAGCGGGAGGGCCAGACGAGCAGTACTTC. Protein sequence: CASSLGVAGGPDEQYF. The rearrangement links TRBV11-2 to TRBJ2-7, with TRBD2 matching over 11 bases. The CDR3 contains 16 residues. Germline V gene data show CDR1 as SGHAT and CDR2 as FQNNGV. V was pared by 1 base and J by 5 bases, with 7 bases of the junction left unmatched.

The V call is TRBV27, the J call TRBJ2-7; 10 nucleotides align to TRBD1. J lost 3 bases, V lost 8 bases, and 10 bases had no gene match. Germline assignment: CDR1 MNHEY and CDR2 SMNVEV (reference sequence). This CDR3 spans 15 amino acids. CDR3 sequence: CASQRQGAIHYEQYF. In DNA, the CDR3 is TGTGCCAGCCAAAGACAGGGGGCGATCCACTACGAGCAGTACTTC.

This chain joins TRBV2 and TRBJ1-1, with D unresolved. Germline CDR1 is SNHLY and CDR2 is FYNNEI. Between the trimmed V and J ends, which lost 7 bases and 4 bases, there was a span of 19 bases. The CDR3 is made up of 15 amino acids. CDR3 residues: CASTPTPILATEAFF. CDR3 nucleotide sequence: TGTGCCAGCACCCCAACCCCCATTTTGGCCACTGAAGCTTTCTTT. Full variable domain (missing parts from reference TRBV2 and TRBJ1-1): EPEVTQTPSHQVTQMGQEVILRCVPISNHLYFYWYRQILGQKVEFLVSFYNNEISEKSEIFDDQFSVERPDGSNFTLKIRSTKLEDSAMYFCASTPTPILATEAFFGQGTRLTVV.

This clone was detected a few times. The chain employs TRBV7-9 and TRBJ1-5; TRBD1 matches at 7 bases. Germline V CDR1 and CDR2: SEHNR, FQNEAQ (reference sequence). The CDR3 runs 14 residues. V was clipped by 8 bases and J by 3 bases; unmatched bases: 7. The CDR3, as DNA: TGTGCCAGCGGGGACAGTGGTTCCAATCAGCCCCAGCATTTT. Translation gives CASGDSGSNQPQHF.

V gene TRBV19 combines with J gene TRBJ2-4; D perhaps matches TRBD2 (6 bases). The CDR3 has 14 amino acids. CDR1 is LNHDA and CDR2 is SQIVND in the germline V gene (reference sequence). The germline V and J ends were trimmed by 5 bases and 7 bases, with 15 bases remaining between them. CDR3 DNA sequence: TGTGCCAGTAGTTCCCAGACTAGTGCGAACATTCAGTACTTC. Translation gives CASSSQTSANIQYF.

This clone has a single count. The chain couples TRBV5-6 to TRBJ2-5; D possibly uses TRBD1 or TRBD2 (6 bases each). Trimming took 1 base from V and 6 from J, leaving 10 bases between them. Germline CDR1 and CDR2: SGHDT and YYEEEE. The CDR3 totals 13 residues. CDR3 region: CASSLTGAQTQYF. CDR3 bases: TGTGCCAGCAGCTTGACGGGGGCGCAGACCCAGTACTTC.

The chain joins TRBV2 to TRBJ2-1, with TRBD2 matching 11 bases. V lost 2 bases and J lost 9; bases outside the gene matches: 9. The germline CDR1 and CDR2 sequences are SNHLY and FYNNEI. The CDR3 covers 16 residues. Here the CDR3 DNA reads TGTGCCAGCAGTGAAAGAGTAGCGGGAGGGCGGGTTGAGCAGTTCTTC. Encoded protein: CASSERVAGGRVEQFF.

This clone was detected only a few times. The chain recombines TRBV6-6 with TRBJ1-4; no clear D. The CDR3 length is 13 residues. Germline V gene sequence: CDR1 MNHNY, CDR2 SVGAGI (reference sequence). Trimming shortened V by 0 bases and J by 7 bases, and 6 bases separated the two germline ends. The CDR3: CASSYSLGEKLFF. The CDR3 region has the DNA TGTGCCAGCAGTTACTCCTTGGGTGAAAAACTGTTTTTT.

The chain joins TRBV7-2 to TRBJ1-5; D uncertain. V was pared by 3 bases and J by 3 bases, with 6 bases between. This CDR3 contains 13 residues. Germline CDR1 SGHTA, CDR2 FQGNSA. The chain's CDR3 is CASSFRDNQPQHF. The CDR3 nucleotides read TGTGCCAGCAGCTTCCGAGACAATCAGCCCCAGCATTTT.

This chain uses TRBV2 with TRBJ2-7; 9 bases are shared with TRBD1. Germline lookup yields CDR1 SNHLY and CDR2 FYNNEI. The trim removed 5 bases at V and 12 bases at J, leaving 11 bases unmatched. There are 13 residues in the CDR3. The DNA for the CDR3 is TGTGCCAGCAGTCTAAACTCGGGACAGGGTCGGTACTTC. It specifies CASSLNSGQGRYF.

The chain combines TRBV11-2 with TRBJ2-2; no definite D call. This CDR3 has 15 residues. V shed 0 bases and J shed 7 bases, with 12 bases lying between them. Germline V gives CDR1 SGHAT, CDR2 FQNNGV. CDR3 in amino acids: CASSLDPLNLGELFF. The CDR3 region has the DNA TGTGCCAGCAGCTTAGATCCCCTCAACCTCGGGGAGCTGTTTTTT.

For the CDR3, the DNA is TGTGCCAGCTCACCAGATTTCACTAGCGGTGCCTACGAGCAGTACTTC. Translation gives CASSPDFTSGAYEQYF. The rearrangement uses TRBV18 and TRBJ2-7, with 8 bases lining up with TRBD2. Looked up from germline, CDR1 is KGHSH and CDR2 is LQKENI. J lost 2 bases, V lost 2 bases, and 8 bases had no gene match. The CDR3 is 16 amino acids.